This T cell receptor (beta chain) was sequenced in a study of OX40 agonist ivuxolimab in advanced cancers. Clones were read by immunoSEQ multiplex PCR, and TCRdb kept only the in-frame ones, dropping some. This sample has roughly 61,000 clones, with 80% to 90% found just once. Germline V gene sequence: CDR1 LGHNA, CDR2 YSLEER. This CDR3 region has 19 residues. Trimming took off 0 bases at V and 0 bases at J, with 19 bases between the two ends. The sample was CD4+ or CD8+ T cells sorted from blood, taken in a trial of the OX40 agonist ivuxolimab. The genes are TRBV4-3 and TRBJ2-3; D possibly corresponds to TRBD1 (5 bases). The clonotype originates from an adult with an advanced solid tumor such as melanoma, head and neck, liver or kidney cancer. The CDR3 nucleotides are TGCGCCAGCAGCCAAGAGCGCCAGGGCCCCGAGTTTAGCACAGATACGCAGTATTTT. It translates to CASSQERQGPEFSTDTQYF.